This passage covers 3 T cell receptor beta chains from one sample sequenced in a study of long-term antiretroviral therapy in people with HIV (dated by TCRdb to 2022 to 2024). The immunoSEQ hsTCRB v3.0 assay was used at survey level resolution for TRB variable region sequencing. Imported from immuneACCESS, the table was reduced by TCRdb to in-frame sequences with V and J called. These copies leave out some clones; in studies compared against another copy, an unresolved V gene accounts for under half, and the cause of the remainder is not known. This sample is represented by some 21,000 clones; 82% of them were singletons. The biggest ten clones account for 8.1% of the sample. Sequencing was performed on unsorted PBMCs, taken at the start of antiretroviral therapy. These receptors were collected from a man in his forties or fifties with HIV.

This clone came up a few times. V usage is TRBV5-1 and J usage is TRBJ1-6, with 7 bases matching TRBD1. Looked up from germline, CDR1 is SGHRS and CDR2 is YFSETQ. The CDR3 is 14 amino acids. V lost 0 bases, J lost 7 bases, and 1 base stayed unmatched. The CDR3 region is CASSLAGGNSPLHF. The CDR3 nucleotides read TGCGCCAGCAGCTTGGCAGGGGGGAATTCACCCCTCCACTTT.

The V and J genes are TRBV18 and TRBJ1-1; D is unclear. Germline V gene lookup returns CDR1 KGHSH and CDR2 LQKENI. Trimming stripped 8 bases from V and 1 base from J, with 11 bases between. This CDR3 spans 13 amino acids. In nucleotides, the CDR3 is TGTGCCAGCAGCTCGGGAAGGAACACTGAAGCTTTCTTT. It translates to CASSSGRNTEAFF. Together with reference TRBV18 and TRBJ1-1, the CDR3 gives the full variable domain: NAGVMQNPRHLVRRRGQEARLRCSPMKGHSHVYWYRQLPEEGLKFMVYLQKENIIDESGMPKERFSAEFPKEGPSILRIQQVVRGDSAAYFCASSSGRNTEAFFGQGTRLTVV.

The CDR3 spells CASNLGQGIYEQYF. The CDR3 region has the DNA TGTGCCAGCAACTTGGGACAGGGGATTTACGAGCAGTACTTC. The chain has TRBV6-6 and TRBJ2-7, with TRBD1 matching over 10 bases. Looked up from germline, CDR1 is MNHNY and CDR2 is SVGAGI (reference sequence). The trim removed 7 bases at V and 4 bases at J, leaving 7 bases unmatched. The CDR3 runs 14 residues.